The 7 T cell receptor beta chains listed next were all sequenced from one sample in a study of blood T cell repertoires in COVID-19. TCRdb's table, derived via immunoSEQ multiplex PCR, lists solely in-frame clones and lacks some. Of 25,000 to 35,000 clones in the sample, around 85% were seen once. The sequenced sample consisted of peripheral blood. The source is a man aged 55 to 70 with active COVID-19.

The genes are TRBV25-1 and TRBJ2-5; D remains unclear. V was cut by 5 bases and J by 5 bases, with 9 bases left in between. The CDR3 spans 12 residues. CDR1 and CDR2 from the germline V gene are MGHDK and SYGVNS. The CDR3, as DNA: TGTGCCAGCAGTTACCTAGTCGAGACCCAGTACTTC. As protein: CASSYLVETQYF.

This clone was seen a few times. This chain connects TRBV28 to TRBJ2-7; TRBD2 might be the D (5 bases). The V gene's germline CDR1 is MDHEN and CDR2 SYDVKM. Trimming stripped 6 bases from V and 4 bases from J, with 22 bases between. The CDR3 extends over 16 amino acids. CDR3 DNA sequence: TGTGCCAGCAGGGGTGATACACGCGGAGGCGTATACGAGCAGTACTTC. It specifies CASRGDTRGGVYEQYF.

The CDR3 protein is CASSLTRGLTDTQYF. The CDR3 region has the DNA TGTGCCAGCAGCTTAACCAGGGGGCTGACAGATACGCAGTATTTT. The chain employs TRBV7-3 and TRBJ2-3; 8 bases agree with TRBD1. The trim removed 0 bases at V and 3 bases at J, leaving 2 bases unmatched. Looked up from germline, CDR1 is SGHTA and CDR2 is FQGTGA. This CDR3 comprises 15 residues.

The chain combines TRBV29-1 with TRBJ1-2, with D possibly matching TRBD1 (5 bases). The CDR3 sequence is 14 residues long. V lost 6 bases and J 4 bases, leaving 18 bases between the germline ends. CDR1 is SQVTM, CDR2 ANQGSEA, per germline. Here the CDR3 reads CSVERRGTSYGYTF. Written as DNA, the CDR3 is TGCAGCGTGGAAAGAAGGGGAACGAGCTATGGCTACACCTTC. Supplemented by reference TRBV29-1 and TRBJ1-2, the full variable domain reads SAVISQKPSRDICQRGTSLTIQCQVDSQVTMMFWYRQQPGQSLTLIATANQGSEATYESGFVIDKFPISRPNLTFSTLTVSNMSPEDSSIYLCSVERRGTSYGYTFGSGTRLTVV.

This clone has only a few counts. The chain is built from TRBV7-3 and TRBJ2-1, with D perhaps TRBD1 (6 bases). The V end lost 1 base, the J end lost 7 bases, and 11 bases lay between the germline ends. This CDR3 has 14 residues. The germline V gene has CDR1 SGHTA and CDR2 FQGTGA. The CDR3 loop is CASSLNRVGNEQFF. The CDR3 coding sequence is TGTGCCAGCAGCTTAAACAGGGTCGGGAATGAGCAGTTCTTC.

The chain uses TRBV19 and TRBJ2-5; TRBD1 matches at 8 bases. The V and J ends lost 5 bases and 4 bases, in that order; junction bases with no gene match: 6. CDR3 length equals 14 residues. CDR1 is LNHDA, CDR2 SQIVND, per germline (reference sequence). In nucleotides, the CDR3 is TGTGCCAGTAGTCCACGGACAGGGAGAGAGACCCAGTACTTC. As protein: CASSPRTGRETQYF.

CDR3 region: CASSFGKRENTGELFF. As DNA, the CDR3 is TGCGCCAGCAGCTTCGGGAAGCGGGAGAACACCGGGGAGCTGTTTTTT. The genes are TRBV5-1 and TRBJ2-2; 7 bases align to TRBD2. Germline V lookup: CDR1 SGHRS, CDR2 YFSETQ. The CDR3 extends over 16 amino acids. The trim removed 2 bases at V and 1 base at J, leaving 5 bases unmatched.